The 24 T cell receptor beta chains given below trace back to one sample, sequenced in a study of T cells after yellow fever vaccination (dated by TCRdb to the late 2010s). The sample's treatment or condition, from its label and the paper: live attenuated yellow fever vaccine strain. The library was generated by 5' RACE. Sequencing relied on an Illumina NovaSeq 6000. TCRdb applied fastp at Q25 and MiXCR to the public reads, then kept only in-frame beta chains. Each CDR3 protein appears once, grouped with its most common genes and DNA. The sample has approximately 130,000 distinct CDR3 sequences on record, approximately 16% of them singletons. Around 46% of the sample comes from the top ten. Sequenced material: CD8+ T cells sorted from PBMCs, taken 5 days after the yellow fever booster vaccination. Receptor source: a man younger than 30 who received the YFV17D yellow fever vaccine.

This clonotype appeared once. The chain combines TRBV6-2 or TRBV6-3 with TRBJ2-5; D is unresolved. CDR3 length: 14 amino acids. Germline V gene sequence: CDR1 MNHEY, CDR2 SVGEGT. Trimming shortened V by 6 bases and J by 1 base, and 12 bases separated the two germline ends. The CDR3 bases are TGTGCCAGCAGCTCCCGGATCTTCCAAGAGACCCAGTACTTC. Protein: CASSSRIFQETQYF.

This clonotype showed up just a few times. The CDR3 here is CASSQVLGMGYGYTF. CDR3 coding DNA: TGCGCCAGCAGCCAAGTTCTGGGGATGGGGTATGGCTACACCTTC. V usage is TRBV4-3 and J usage is TRBJ1-2; D gene ambiguous. The germline V gene encodes CDR1 LGHNA and CDR2 YSLEER. The V end lost 1 base, the J end lost 5 bases, and 14 bases lay between the germline ends. The CDR3 runs to 15 residues.

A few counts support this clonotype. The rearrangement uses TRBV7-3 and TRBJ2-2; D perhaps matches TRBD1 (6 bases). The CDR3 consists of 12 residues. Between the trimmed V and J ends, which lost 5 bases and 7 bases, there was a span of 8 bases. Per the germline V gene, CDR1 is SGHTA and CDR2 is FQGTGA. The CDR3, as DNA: TGTGCCAGCAGCCACAGGGTCGGGGAGCTGTTTTTT. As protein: CASSHRVGELFF.

The DNA of the CDR3 is TGTGCTAGTGGTCCTCCTACCGGGACTAGCGGGACCGCTGATACGCAGTATTTT. It yields the protein CASGPPTGTSGTADTQYF. The V gene is TRBV12-5, the J gene TRBJ2-3, with TRBD2 identical over 13 bases. The V gene end was trimmed by 5 bases and the J gene end by 6 bases; junction bases not matched to a gene: 14. From germline, CDR1 is LGHNT and CDR2 FRNRAP. There are 18 residues in the CDR3.

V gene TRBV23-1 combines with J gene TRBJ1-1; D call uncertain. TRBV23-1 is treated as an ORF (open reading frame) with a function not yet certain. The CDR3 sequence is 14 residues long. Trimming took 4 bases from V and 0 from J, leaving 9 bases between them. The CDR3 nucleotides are TGCGCCAGCAGTCTCAGTGGCCTGAACACTGAAGCTTTCTTT. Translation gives CASSLSGLNTEAFF.

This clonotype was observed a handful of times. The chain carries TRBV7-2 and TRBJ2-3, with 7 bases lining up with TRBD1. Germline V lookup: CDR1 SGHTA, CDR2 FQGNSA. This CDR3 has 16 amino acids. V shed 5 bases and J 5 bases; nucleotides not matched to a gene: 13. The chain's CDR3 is CASSLPIGGRKDTQYF. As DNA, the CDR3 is TGTGCCAGCAGCCTCCCTATAGGGGGCAGAAAAGATACGCAGTATTTT.

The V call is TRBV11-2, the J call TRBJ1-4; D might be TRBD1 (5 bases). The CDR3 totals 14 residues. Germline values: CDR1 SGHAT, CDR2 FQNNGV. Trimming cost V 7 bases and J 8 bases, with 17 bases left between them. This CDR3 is CASIKRGTREKLFF. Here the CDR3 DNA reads TGTGCCAGCATCAAGAGAGGGACGAGAGAAAAACTGTTTTTT. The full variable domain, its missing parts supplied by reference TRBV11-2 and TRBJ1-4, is EAGVAQSPRYKIIEKRQSVAFWCNPISGHATLYWYQQILGQGPKLLIQFQNNGVVDDSQLPKDRFSAERLKGVDSTLKIQPAKLEDSAVYLCASIKRGTREKLFFGSGTQLSVL.

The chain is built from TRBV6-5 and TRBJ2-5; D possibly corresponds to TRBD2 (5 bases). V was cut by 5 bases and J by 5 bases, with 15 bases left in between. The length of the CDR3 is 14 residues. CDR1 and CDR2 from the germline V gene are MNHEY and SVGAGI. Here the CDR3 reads CASSMAGGRETQYF. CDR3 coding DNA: TGTGCCAGCAGTATGGCAGGAGGAAGGGAGACCCAGTACTTC.

Here the CDR3 reads CASSPFQGSQETQYF. CDR3 sequence (DNA): TGTGCCAGCAGTCCATTTCAGGGGTCACAAGAGACCCAGTACTTC. This chain links TRBV2 with TRBJ2-5, with a weak D call TRBD1 (6 bases). V lost 5 bases, J lost 2 bases, and 15 bases lay in between. In germline, CDR1 is SNHLY, CDR2 FYNNEI. This CDR3 spans 15 amino acids. Based on the CDR3 plus reference TRBV2 and TRBJ2-5, the full variable domain is EPEVTQTPSHQVTQMGQEVILRCVPISNHLYFYWYRQILGQKVEFLVSFYNNEISEKSEIFDDQFSVERPDGSNFTLKIRSTKLEDSAMYFCASSPFQGSQETQYFGPGTRLLVL.

The CDR3 spells CASSYSPRTFYEQFF. The DNA for the CDR3 is TGTGCCAGCAGTTACTCCCCCAGGACGTTCTATGAGCAGTTCTTC. This chain links TRBV6-5 with TRBJ2-1, with D unclear. This CDR3 is built from 15 residues. Trimming stripped 0 bases from V and 8 bases from J, with 14 bases between. CDR1 is MNHEY, CDR2 SVGAGI, per germline.

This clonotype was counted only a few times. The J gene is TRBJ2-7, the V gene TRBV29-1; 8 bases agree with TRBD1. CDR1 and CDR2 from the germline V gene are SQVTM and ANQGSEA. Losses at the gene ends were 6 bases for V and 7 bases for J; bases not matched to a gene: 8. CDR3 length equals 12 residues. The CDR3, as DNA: TGCAGCGTCTCAGGGGGCTCAGGGGAGCAGTACGTC. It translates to CSVSGGSGEQYV.

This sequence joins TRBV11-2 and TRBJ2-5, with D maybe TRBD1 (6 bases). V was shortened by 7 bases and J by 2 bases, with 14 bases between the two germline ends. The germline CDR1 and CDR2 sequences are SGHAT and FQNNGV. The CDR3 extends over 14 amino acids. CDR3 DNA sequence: TGTGCCAGCACCGGACAGAGCCTACAAGAGACCCAGTACTTC. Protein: CASTGQSLQETQYF.

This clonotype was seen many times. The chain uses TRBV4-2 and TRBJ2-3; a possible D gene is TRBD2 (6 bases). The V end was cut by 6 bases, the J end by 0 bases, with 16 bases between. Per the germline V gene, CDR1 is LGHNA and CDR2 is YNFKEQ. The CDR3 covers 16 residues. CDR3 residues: CASSQNAGSSTDTQYF. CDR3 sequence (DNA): TGTGCCAGCAGTCAAAACGCCGGGAGTAGCACAGATACGCAGTATTTT.

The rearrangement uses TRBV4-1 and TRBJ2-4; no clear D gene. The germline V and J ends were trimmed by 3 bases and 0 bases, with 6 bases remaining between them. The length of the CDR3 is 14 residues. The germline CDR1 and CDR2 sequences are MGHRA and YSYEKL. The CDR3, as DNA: TGCGCCAGCAGCCAGGCCTTAGCCAAAAACATTCAGTACTTC. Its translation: CASSQALAKNIQYF.

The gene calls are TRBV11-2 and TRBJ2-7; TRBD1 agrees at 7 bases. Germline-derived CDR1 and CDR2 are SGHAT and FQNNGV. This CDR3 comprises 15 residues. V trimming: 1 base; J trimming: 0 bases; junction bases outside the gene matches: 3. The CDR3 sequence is CASSLAPGGSYEQYF. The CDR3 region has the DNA TGTGCCAGCAGCTTAGCCCCAGGGGGCTCCTACGAGCAGTACTTC.

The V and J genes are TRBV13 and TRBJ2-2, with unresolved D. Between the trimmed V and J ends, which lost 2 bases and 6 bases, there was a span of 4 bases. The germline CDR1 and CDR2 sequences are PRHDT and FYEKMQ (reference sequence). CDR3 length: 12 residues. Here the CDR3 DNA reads TGTGCCAGCAGCTTAATTCCCGGGGAGCTGTTTTTT. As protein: CASSLIPGELFF.

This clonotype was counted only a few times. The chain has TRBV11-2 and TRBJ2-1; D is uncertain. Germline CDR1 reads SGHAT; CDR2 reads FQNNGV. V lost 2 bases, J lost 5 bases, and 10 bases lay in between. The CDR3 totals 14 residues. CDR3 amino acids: CASSLFSGDNEQFF. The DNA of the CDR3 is TGTGCCAGCAGCTTATTTTCAGGAGACAATGAGCAGTTCTTC.

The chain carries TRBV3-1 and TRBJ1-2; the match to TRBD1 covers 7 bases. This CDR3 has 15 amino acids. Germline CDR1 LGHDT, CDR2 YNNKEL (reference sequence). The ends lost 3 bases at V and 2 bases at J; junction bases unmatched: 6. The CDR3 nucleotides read TGTGCCAGCAGCCACGCCTACAGGGGAAACTATGGCTACACCTTC. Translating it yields CASSHAYRGNYGYTF.

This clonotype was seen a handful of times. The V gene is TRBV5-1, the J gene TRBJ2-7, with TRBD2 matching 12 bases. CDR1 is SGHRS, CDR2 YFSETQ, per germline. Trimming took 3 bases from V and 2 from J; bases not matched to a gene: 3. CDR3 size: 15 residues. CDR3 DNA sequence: TGCGCCAGCAGCTCCTGGACTAGCGGGGCCTACGAGCAGTACTTC. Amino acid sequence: CASSSWTSGAYEQYF.

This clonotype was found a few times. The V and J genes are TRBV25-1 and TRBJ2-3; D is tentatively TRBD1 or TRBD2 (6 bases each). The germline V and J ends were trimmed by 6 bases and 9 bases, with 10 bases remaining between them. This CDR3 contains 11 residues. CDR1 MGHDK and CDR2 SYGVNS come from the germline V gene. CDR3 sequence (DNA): TGTGCCAGCAGAACAGGGAGGACGCAGTATTTT. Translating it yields CASRTGRTQYF. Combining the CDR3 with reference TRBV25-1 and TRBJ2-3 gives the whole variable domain EADIYQTPRYLVIGTGKKITLECSQTMGHDKMYWYQQDPGMELHLIHYSYGVNSTEKGDLSSESTVSRIRTEHFPLTLESARPSHTSQYLCASRTGRTQYFGPGTRLTVL.

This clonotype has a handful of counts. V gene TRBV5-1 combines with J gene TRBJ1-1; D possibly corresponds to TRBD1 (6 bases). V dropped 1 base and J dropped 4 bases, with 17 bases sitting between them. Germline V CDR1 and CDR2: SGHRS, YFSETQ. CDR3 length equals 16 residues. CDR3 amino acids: CASSLLKRQGPTEAFF. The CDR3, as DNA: TGCGCCAGCAGCTTGCTTAAGAGGCAGGGGCCCACTGAAGCTTTCTTT.

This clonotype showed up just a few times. As DNA, the CDR3 is TGTGCCAGCAGTTACCATGACACCTTCCGGGTCACCGGGGAGCTGTTTTTT. Residues: CASSYHDTFRVTGELFF. The rearrangement links TRBV6-5 to TRBJ2-2; no firm D call. This CDR3 has 17 residues. The germline V gene has CDR1 MNHEY and CDR2 SVGAGI. V lost 2 bases, J lost 4 bases, and 17 bases lay in between.

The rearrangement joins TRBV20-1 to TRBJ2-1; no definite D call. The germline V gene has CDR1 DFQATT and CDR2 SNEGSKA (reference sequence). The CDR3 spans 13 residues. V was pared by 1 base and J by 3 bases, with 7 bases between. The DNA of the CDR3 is TGCAGTGCTAGAGTTGCCAGCTACAATGAGCAGTTCTTC. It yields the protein CSARVASYNEQFF.

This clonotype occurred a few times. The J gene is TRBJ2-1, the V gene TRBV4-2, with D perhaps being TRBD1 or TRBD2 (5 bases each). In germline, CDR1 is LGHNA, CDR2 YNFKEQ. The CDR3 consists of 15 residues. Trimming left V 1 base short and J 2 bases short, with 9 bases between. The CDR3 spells CASSQGDQAYNEQFF. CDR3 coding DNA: TGTGCCAGCAGCCAAGGGGACCAAGCCTACAATGAGCAGTTCTTC.